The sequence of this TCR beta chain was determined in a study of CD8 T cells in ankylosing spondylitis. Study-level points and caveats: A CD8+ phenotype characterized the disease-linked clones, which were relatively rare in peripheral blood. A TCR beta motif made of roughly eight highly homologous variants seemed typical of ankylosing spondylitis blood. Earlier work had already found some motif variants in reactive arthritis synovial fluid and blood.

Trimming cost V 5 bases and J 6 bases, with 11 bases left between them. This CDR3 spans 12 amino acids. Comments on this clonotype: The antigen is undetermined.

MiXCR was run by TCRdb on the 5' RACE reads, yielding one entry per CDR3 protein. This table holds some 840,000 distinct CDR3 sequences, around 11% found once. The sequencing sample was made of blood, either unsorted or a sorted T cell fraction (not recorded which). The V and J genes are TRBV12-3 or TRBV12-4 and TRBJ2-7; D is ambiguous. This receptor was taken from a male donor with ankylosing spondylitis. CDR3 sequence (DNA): TGTGCCAGCAGTCCCGGGCCGAGCGAGCAGTACTTC. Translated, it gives CASSPGPSEQYF.